In its sample, the clone carrying this TCR beta chain was seen a few times. Time point denoted: newly diagnosed GD, antithyroid drugs for less than 3 months. TCR sequences were obtained from RNA taken from PBMCs. Graves' disease diagnoses used American Thyroid Association guidelines. This sample was taken from a study of regulatory T cells in long-lasting Graves disease. Trimming took 8 bases from V and 1 from J, leaving 10 bases between them. The length of the CDR3 is 13 residues. Germline values: CDR1 WSHSY, CDR2 SAAADI. With iRepertoire HTBI primers and Arm-PCR of CDR3 regions, TCR beta libraries were built. TCRdb re-called the multiplex PCR reads with MiXCR, one entry per CDR3 protein. The repertoire has under 800,000 distinct CDR3 sequences, approximately 15% of them found once; the top ten carry about 18%. This sample also belongs to another study, concerning T cells in Graves' hyperthyroidism and ophthalmopathy.

The sequence was collected from a woman in her twenties or thirties with Graves disease. V and J are TRBV10-2 and TRBJ2-3, with a tentative D call TRBD2 (5 bases). Sequenced material: peripheral blood mononuclear cells (PBMCs), taken at new diagnosis, from a patient treated with antithyroid drugs. DNA for the CDR3: TGCGCCAGCGGAGAGGGAGGCACAGATACGCAGTATTTT. Amino acids: CASGEGGTDTQYF.